The clone carrying this T cell receptor beta chain was recorded only once. Its specificity is unknown. CDR3 size: 11 residues. Germline loops: CDR1 SGHTA, CDR2 FQGNSA. Trimming stripped 1 base from V and 14 bases from J, with 9 bases between. The entry originates in a study of cytomegalovirus exposure and HLA in healthy donors. Researchers ran the PCR with 60 Vbeta and 13 Jbeta primers. Here immunoSEQ multiplex PCR was the method, and the copy in TCRdb shows in-frame clones only, minus some. Of around 140,000 clones listed, just under 80% were seen once; the top ten hold about 1%. Study-level findings and limits: It was taken for granted in presence/absence analyses that sequencing depth across donors was roughly uniform. Analysis performed later showed TCR beta chains linked to HLA being more clonally expanded than equally common others.

The V gene is TRBV7-2, the J gene TRBJ1-3; D unclear. Sequencing was done on a sample of PBMCs. This TCR derives from a male donor in good health and CMV-seronegative. CDR3 in amino acids: CASSLDGKVYF. In DNA form, the CDR3 reads TGTGCCAGCAGCTTAGACGGGAAAGTATATTTT.